This T cell receptor (beta chain) was captured by sequencing in a study of cytomegalovirus exposure and HLA in healthy donors. Findings and limits, study-wide: A later analysis found most CMV-associated TCR beta chains apparently HLA-restricted.

Amplification used 60 Vbeta primers and 13 Jbeta primers. Some clones are missing from TCRdb's copy, which holds only in-frame ones; the method was immunoSEQ multiplex PCR. The sample records under 250,000 clones, more than 75% being singletons. V trimming: 4 bases; J trimming: 1 base; junction bases outside the gene matches: 5. The V gene's germline CDR1 is SGHTA and CDR2 FQGTGA. The CDR3 is 16 residues long. With respect to this clone: Antigen unknown.

The donors comprised healthy bone marrow donors. The sequencing sample was made of PBMCs. The TCR sequence derives from a man aged 40-55 years in good health and CMV-seropositive. The chain uses TRBV7-3 and TRBJ2-2; TRBD2 agrees at 8 bases. CDR3 sequence (DNA): TGTGCCAGCAGCTCAGGACTAGCTCGGAACACCGGGGAGCTGTTTTTT. Protein product: CASSSGLARNTGELFF.